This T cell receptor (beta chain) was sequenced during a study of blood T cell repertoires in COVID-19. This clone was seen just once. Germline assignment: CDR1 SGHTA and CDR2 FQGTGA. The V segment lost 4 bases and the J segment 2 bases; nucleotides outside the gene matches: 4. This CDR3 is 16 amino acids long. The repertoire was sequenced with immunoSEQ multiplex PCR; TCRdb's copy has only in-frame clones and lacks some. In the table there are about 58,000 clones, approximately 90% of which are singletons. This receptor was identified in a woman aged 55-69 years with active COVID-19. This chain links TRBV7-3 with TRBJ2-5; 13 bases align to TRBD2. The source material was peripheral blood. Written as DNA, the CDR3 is TGTGCCAGCAGCTCGACTAGCGGGGGGCTTCAAGAGACCCAGTACTTC. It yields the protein CASSSTSGGLQETQYF.